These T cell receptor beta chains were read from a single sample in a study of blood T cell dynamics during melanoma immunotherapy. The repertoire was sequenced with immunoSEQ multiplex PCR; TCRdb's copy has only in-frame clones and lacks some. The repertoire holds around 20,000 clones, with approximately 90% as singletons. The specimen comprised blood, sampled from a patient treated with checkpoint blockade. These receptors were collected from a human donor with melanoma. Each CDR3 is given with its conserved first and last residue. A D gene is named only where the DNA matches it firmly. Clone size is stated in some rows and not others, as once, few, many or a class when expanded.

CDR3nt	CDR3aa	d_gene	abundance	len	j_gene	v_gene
TGTGCCAGCAGAGGAGGACAGGGGGCTAACTATGGCTACACCTTC	CASRGGQGANYGYTF	TRBD1	once	15	TRBJ1-2	TRBV6-1
TGTGCCAGCAGCAAAGGAGAGAGCAATGGCTACACCTTC	CASSKGESNGYTF	NA	few	13	TRBJ1-2	TRBV21-1
TGCGCCAGCAGCCAAAGACTAGCGGGAGTCCGGACCGGGGAGCTGTTTTTT	CASSQRLAGVRTGELFF	TRBD2	NA	17	TRBJ2-2	TRBV5-1
TGTGCCAGCAGCCAAACAAACTACGAGCAGTACTTC	CASSQTNYEQYF	NA	NA	12	TRBJ2-7	TRBV7-9
TGTGCCAGCAGACAGGGGAATTCAGACACGCAGTATTTT	CASRQGNSDTQYF	TRBD1	NA	13	TRBJ2-3	TRBV27
TGCGCCAGCGGTAGGAGAGACGGACAGCCAACCTACGAGCAGTACTTC	CASGRRDGQPTYEQYF	NA	NA	16	TRBJ2-7	TRBV5-1
TGTGCCAGCACCCTGGCGAACCATGAAAAACTGTTTTTT	CASTLANHEKLFF	NA	NA	13	TRBJ1-4	TRBV7-9
TGCAGCGCCGTTCGTCCGGAGGCAGGGATCTATGGCTACACCTTC	CSAVRPEAGIYGYTF	NA	once	15	TRBJ1-2	TRBV29-1
TGTGCCAGCAGTGAAGCGGGATCCGAGCAGTACTTC	CASSEAGSEQYF	NA	NA	12	TRBJ2-7	TRBV25-1
TGTGCCAGTAATAATCCCTTACTAGCGGGTAGCACAGATACGCAGTATTTT	CASNNPLLAGSTDTQYF	TRBD2	NA	17	TRBJ2-3	TRBV19
TGTGCCAGCAGTGAAACCTACTTTGGACTGTCTTCGGGCGAGCAGTACTTC	CASSETYFGLSSGEQYF	NA	once	17	TRBJ2-7	TRBV6-1
TGTGCCAGCACCTTAGACGGCTCTGCGACAGATACGCAGTATTTT	CASTLDGSATDTQYF	NA	NA	15	TRBJ2-3	TRBV28
TGTGCCAGTACGCGCGGGTCGTACAATGAGCAGTTCTTC	CASTRGSYNEQFF	NA	NA	13	TRBJ2-1	TRBV19
TGTGCCAGCAGCGAAACAGGGACCTCTGGAAACACCATATATTTT	CASSETGTSGNTIYF	NA	NA	15	TRBJ1-3	TRBV28
TGTGCCAGCAGCCAGGCGACAGGGCTGGGCTACAATGAGCAGTTCTTC	CASSQATGLGYNEQFF	TRBD1	NA	16	TRBJ2-1	TRBV4-2
TGTGCCAGCAGCCAAGATCTGGGACTAGTATTAACCGCGCAGTACTTC	CASSQDLGLVLTAQYF	TRBD2	NA	16	TRBJ2-5	TRBV4-2
TGTGCCAGCTCCGAGGGTGGCCCTATCTACGAGCAGTACTTC	CASSEGGPIYEQYF	NA	once	14	TRBJ2-7	TRBV18
TGTGCCATCACACTGGGGGGCCAAGAGACCCAGTACTTC	CAITLGGQETQYF	NA	once	13	TRBJ2-5	TRBV6-5
TGTGCCAGCAGCGCAGGGCGGGGAGGGGTCGAGCAGTACTTC	CASSAGRGGVEQYF	TRBD2	once	14	TRBJ2-7	TRBV7-2
TGTGCCAGCAGTGATTTTCGGAGTTTGAGTAAAGAGACCCAGTACTTC	CASSDFRSLSKETQYF	NA	NA	16	TRBJ2-5	TRBV2
TGTGCCAGCAGCTCTCAGGGGCATAGCAATCAGCCCCAGCATTTT	CASSSQGHSNQPQHF	NA	NA	15	TRBJ1-5	TRBV6-5
TGTGCCTGGAGTGTACAAAGAGATAGCAATCAGCCCCAGCATTTT	CAWSVQRDSNQPQHF	NA	NA	15	TRBJ1-5	TRBV30
TGTGCCAGCTCACCCTTGAACAGGGACGAGCAGTACTTC	CASSPLNRDEQYF	NA	few	13	TRBJ2-7	TRBV18
TGTGCCAGTAGCCCCTTCCTAGCGGGAGGGTCAGGTACGCAGTATTTT	CASSPFLAGGSGTQYF	TRBD2	NA	16	TRBJ2-3	TRBV19
TGTGCCTGGAGTTATGGGACAGGGGGCGCGCAGACCCAGTACTTC	CAWSYGTGGAQTQYF	TRBD1	NA	15	TRBJ2-5	TRBV30
TGCGCCAGCAGCCCTGACCCGCGAAGAAACACCATATATTTT	CASSPDPRRNTIYF	NA	NA	14	TRBJ1-3	TRBV5-1
TGTGCCTGGAGTGCGGAGGGACTAGGGAGCACAGATACGCAGTATTTT	CAWSAEGLGSTDTQYF	TRBD2	NA	16	TRBJ2-3	TRBV30
TGTGCCAGCAGCGCTAGAGGACGGACCTACGAGCAGTACTTC	CASSARGRTYEQYF	NA	NA	14	TRBJ2-7	TRBV7-2
TGCGCCAGCAGCCCGGGGGACAGGGGGCGAGGGGGAACTGAGCAGTTCTTC	CASSPGDRGRGGTEQFF	TRBD1	NA	17	TRBJ2-1	TRBV4-3
TGTGCCAGCAACAATCAGCCCCAGCATTTT	CASNNQPQHF	NA	once	10	TRBJ1-5	TRBV6-1
TGTGCCAGTAGTATTCGGACAGGGACTGAAGCTTTCTTT	CASSIRTGTEAFF	TRBD1	NA	13	TRBJ1-1	TRBV19
TGTGCCAGTAGCCCGTCCAGCACAGATACGCAGTATTTT	CASSPSSTDTQYF	NA	once	13	TRBJ2-3	TRBV19
TGTGCCAGCGCCCCGACAGGGGGAAATGAAAAACTGTTTTTT	CASAPTGGNEKLFF	TRBD1	NA	14	TRBJ1-4	TRBV9
TGTGCCAGCAGCTTACCCTTCCGCCCCGAGGCAGATACGCAGTATTTT	CASSLPFRPEADTQYF	NA	NA	16	TRBJ2-3	TRBV11-1